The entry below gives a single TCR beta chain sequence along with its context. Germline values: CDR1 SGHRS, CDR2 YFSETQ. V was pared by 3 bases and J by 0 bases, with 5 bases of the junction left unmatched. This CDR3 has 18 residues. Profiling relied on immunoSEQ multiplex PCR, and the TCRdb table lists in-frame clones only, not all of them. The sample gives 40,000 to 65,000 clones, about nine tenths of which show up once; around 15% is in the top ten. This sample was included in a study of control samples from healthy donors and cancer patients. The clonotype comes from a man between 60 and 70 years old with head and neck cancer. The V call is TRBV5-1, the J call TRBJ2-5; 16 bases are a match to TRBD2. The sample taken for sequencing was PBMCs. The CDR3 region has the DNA TGCGCCAGCAGCTCCGGGACTAGCGGGAGGGCCGACCAAGAGACCCAGTACTTC. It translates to CASSSGTSGRADQETQYF.